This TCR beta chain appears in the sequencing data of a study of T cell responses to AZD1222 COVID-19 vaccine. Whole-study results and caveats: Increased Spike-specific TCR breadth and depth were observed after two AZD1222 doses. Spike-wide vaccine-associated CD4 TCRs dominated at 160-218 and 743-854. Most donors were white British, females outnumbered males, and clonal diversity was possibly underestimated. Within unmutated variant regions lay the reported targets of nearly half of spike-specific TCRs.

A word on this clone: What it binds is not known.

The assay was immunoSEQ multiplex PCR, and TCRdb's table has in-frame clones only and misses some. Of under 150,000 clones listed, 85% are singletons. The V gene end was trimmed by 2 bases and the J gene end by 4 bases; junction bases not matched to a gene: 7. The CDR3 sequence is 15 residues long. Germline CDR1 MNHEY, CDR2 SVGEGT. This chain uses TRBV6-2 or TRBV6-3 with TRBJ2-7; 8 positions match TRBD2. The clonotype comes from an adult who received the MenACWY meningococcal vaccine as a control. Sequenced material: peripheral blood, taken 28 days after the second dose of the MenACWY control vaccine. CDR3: CASSYGVSGNYEQYF. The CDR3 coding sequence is TGTGCCAGCAGTTACGGCGTTAGCGGGAATTACGAGCAGTACTTC.